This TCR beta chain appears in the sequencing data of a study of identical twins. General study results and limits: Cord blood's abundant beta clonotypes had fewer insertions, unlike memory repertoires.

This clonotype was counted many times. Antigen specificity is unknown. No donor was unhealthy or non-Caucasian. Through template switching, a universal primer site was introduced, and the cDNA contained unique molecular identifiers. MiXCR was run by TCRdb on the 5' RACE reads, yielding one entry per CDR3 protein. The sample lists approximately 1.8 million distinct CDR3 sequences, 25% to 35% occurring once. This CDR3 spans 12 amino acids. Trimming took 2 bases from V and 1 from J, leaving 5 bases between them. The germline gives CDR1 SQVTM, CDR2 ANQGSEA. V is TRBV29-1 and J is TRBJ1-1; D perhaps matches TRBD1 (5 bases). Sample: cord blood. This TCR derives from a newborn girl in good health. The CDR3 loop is CSVEQGNTEAFF. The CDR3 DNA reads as TGCAGCGTTGAACAGGGGAACACTGAAGCTTTCTTT.